Listed here is a single TCR beta chain. The antigen remains unidentified. Sorting separated CD4+ and CD8+ T cells out of PBMCs. This record comes from a study of CD8+ T cells in alopecia areata. Study-wide context: The drug, oral tofacitinib, was given to treated patients at 5 to 10 mg twice daily. Findings and limits, study-wide: Scalp samples also yield sequences from resident alphabeta T cells of normal skin. More clonal than normal scalp was lesional scalp, particularly alopecia totalis/universalis.

The V and J ends lost 6 bases and 5 bases, in that order; junction bases with no gene match: 5. The V gene's germline CDR1 is MNHEY and CDR2 SMNVEV (reference sequence). The CDR3 has 13 amino acids. Following RNA extraction, reverse transcription yielded cDNA that acted as the sequencing template. Here immunoSEQ multiplex PCR was the method, and the copy in TCRdb shows in-frame clones only, minus some. The profile shows more than 90,000 clones, 35% to 40% of them singletons. The rearrangement links TRBV27 to TRBJ2-5, with 8 bases identical to TRBD1. Specimen: CD4+ T cells sorted from blood. The sequence was obtained from a human donor with alopecia areata. CDR3 bases: TGTGCCAGCAGCGGACAGGGTGCGGAGACCCAGTACTTC. Residues: CASSGQGAETQYF.